The sequence of this T cell receptor beta chain was determined in a study of T cell responses to AZD1222 COVID-19 vaccine. General study results and limits: It was only after the peak T cell response that any repertoires were sampled. Spike-specific TCR breadth and depth went up after people got two AZD1222 doses. Mostly white British, mostly female donors; authors suggested clonal diversity may be underestimated. Recipients of AZD1222 seropositive at baseline numbered only 5 to 7.

Data came from immunoSEQ multiplex PCR; TCRdb stores just in-frame clones and leaves some out. The sample holds some 150,000 clones, about 90% seen once. The CDR3 spans 17 residues. CDR1 and CDR2 from the germline V gene are MGHRA and YSYEKL. V was pared by 3 bases and J by 3 bases, with 15 bases between. This clone was detected a few times. Antigen specificity is unknown. The sequence was collected from an adult in good health. The sample here was peripheral blood, taken on day 0 of MenACWY control vaccination. The chain couples TRBV4-1 to TRBJ1-6, with D perhaps matching TRBD1 (6 bases). The CDR3 DNA reads TGCGCCAGCAGCCAGAGAACCGGCAGGGGCTATAATTCACCCCTCCACTTT. As protein: CASSQRTGRGYNSPLHF.